This T cell receptor (beta chain) was sequenced for a study of PD-L1 blockade in urothelial cancer. Germline V gene sequence: CDR1 SSHAT, CDR2 FNYEAQ (reference sequence). This CDR3 has 13 residues. Described time point: pretreatment peripheral blood. Profiled with immunoSEQ multiplex PCR; TCRdb holds only in-frame clones, not every one. The data show tens of thousands of clones, with more than 70% seen just once and roughly 16% held by the top ten. A remark on this clone: The junction does not match germline at one end; this may be a read error.

The chain is built from TRBV7-7 and TRBJ2-7, with TRBD2 as a possible D gene (5 bases). The specimen comprised PBMCs, sampled around atezolizumab (anti-PD-L1) treatment. The clonotype comes from a man in his 60s with urothelial cancer. In DNA, the CDR3 is TGTGCTAGCAGCCTACTAGACAAGACCGAGCAGTACTTC. This gives the protein CASSLLDKTEQYF.